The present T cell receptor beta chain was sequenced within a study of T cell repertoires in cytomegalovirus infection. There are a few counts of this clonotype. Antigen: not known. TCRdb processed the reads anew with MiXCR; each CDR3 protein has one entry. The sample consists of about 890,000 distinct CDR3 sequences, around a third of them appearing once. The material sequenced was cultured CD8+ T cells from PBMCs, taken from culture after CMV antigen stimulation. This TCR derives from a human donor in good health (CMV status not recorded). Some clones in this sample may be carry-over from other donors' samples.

The CDR3 loop is CASSLEASAGTDTQYF. The DNA for the CDR3 is TGTGCCAGCAGCTTGGAGGCTAGCGCGGGCACAGATACGCAGTATTTT. The chain employs TRBV5-5 and TRBJ2-3; the D gene is possibly TRBD2 (6 bases). Looked up from germline, CDR1 is SGHKS and CDR2 is YYEKEE (reference sequence). Trimming took off 0 bases at V and 1 base at J, with 12 bases between the two ends. CDR3 length equals 16 residues.